The source of this TCR beta chain is a study of T cells expressing NK-cell markers. Study in general: Just one sequenced donor of eight was HCMV-seronegative, while seven were seropositive.

cDNA encoding TCR beta was synthesized via 5'RACE template switching incorporating UMIs. TCRdb reprocessed the 5' RACE reads, keeping one entry per CDR3 protein, no DNA. The sample table sets out about 260,000 distinct CDR3 sequences. Germline values: CDR1 SGHAT, CDR2 FQNNGV. This CDR3 is built from 17 residues. Comments on this clonotype: Antigen unknown.

General study findings and limits: In over 5 donors, dominant CD3+CD56+NKG2C+ clonotypes ranked among the top 10 CD8+ clonotypes. Topping the CD3+CD56-NKG2C+ fraction as well were these clonotypes, in a handful of donors.

This receptor was taken from a woman aged 18 to 75 in good health. This chain connects TRBV11-2 to TRBJ2-3; absent DNA, TCRdb's TRBD2 call cannot be checked. Sequencing was performed on blood T cells: a sorted CD56 or NKG2C T cell subset, CD4+ or CD8+ T cells, or bulk PBMC T cells (not recorded which). The CDR3 loop reads CASSLFRGRPSTDTQYF.